A selection of T cell receptor beta chains follows, all from one sample in a study of regulatory T cells in long-lasting Graves disease. TCRdb processed the multiplex PCR reads anew with MiXCR; each CDR3 protein has one entry. The sample contains around 360,000 distinct CDR3 sequences, 15% to 20% of which appear only once. The sample was also linked to a second study, of T cells in Graves' hyperthyroidism and ophthalmopathy.

Sequenced here: peripheral blood mononuclear cells (PBMCs), sampled at new diagnosis, from a patient treated with antithyroid drugs. The receptors here all came from a woman between 18 and 30 years old with Graves disease. The CDR3 runs from the conserved cysteine through the conserved F or W. D genes are given only for firm matches. The listing skips clone size in some rows; elsewhere it reads once, few, many or a size class.

V	size	D	J	CDR3	DNA
TRBV5-5	many	TRBD1	TRBJ1-1	CASSLGTGGTEAFF	TGTGCCAGCAGCTTGGGGACAGGGGGCACTGAAGCTTTCTTT
TRBV5-4	few	.	TRBJ2-7	CASSLFVGRSGGPAYEQYF	TGTGCCAGCAGCTTGTTTGTCGGTCGCTCGGGCGGGCCGGCCTACGAGCAGTACTTC
TRBV4-2	.	TRBD2	TRBJ2-1	CASSSHTSGRGNEQFF	TGTGCCAGCAGCTCGCATACTAGCGGGAGAGGGAATGAGCAGTTCTTC
TRBV6-2/TRBV6-3	.	.	TRBJ1-5	CASTLQGFGQPQHF	TGTGCCAGCACCCTTCAAGGTTTTGGCCAGCCCCAGCATTTT
TRBV28	few	TRBD1	TRBJ2-7	CASSSPGQGAGEQYF	TGTGCCAGCAGTTCCCCCGGACAGGGGGCGGGTGAGCAGTACTTC
TRBV6-2/TRBV6-3	many	.	TRBJ2-1	CASSYSIMRATYNNEQFF	TGTGCCAGCAGTTACTCGATTATGAGGGCCACCTACAACAATGAGCAGTTCTTC
TRBV12-3/TRBV12-4	many	TRBD1	TRBJ1-2	CASSLRTGYGYTF	TGTGCCAGCAGTTTACGGACAGGGTATGGCTACACCTTC
TRBV19	.	.	TRBJ2-7	CASSIQGFAYEQYF	TGTGCCAGTAGTATCCAGGGTTTTGCCTACGAGCAGTACTTC
TRBV18	many	.	TRBJ1-1	CASSPATEAFF	TGTGCCAGCAGCCCCGCCACTGAAGCTTTCTTT
TRBV4-2	few	TRBD2	TRBJ2-3	CASSGETGGGTDTQYF	TGTGCCAGCAGCGGGGAGACGGGAGGGGGGACAGATACGCAGTATTTT
TRBV25-1	many	TRBD2	TRBJ2-1	CASSEGASGLNEQFF	TGTGCCAGCAGTGAAGGGGCTAGCGGGCTGAATGAGCAGTTCTTC
TRBV6-2/TRBV6-3	few	TRBD1	TRBJ2-7	CASSPMGQPYEQYF	TGTGCCAGCAGCCCCATGGGACAGCCCTACGAGCAGTACTTC
TRBV28	once	TRBD1	TRBJ1-5	CASRPGQGNNQPQHF	TGTGCCAGCAGACCCGGACAGGGAAACAATCAGCCCCAGCATTTT
TRBV28	.	TRBD2	TRBJ2-7	CASSYRGLAGDTYEQYF	TGTGCCAGCAGTTACCGCGGACTAGCGGGAGATACCTACGAGCAGTACTTC
TRBV6-2/TRBV6-3	many	.	TRBJ2-7	CATLRDISYEQYF	TGTGCCACCCTCCGGGACATCTCCTACGAGCAGTACTTC
TRBV19	.	.	TRBJ2-7	CASSRRDTYEQYF	TGTGCCAGTAGTCGCCGGGACACCTACGAGCAGTACTTC
TRBV2	.	.	TRBJ2-2	CASRESKNTGELFF	TGTGCCAGCAGGGAGAGTAAGAACACGGGGGAGCTGTTTTTT
TRBV19	.	.	TRBJ2-1	CASSRVWGLNEQFF	TGTGCCAGTAGCCGAGTATGGGGCCTCAATGAGCAGTTCTTC
TRBV2	many	.	TRBJ1-5	CASSDRMLGQPQHF	TGTGCCAGCAGCGACAGGATGCTGGGTCAGCCCCAGCATTTT
TRBV2	many	TRBD2	TRBJ2-1	CASSYSGGGLNEQFF	TGTGCCAGCAGCTATAGCGGGGGGGGCCTCAATGAGCAGTTCTTC
TRBV20-1	many	.	TRBJ1-2	CSARTSGAVHGYTF	TGCAGTGCAAGAACATCCGGGGCCGTCCATGGCTACACCTTC
TRBV3-1	many	.	TRBJ1-2	CASSQEGQGKGYTF	TGTGCCAGCAGCCAAGAAGGGCAGGGCAAGGGCTACACCTTC
TRBV7-2	many	.	TRBJ1-4	CASSLRKFGQGYEKLFF	TGTGCCAGCAGCCTTAGAAAGTTTGGGCAGGGATATGAAAAACTGTTTTTT
TRBV6-2/TRBV6-3	few	.	TRBJ1-5	CASSVLGGQPQHF	TGTGCCAGCAGTGTGCTGGGGGGACAGCCCCAGCATTTT
TRBV7-9	few	.	TRBJ2-1	CASSPGQPGDNEQFF	TGTGCCAGCAGCCCAGGACAGCCGGGGGATAATGAGCAGTTCTTC
TRBV7-9	many	.	TRBJ2-7	CASSLVLNEQYF	TGTGCCAGCAGCTTGGTCCTAAACGAGCAGTACTTC
TRBV19	few	.	TRBJ1-2	CASNIQASQDGYTF	TGTGCCAGTAATATACAGGCTTCGCAGGATGGCTACACCTTC
TRBV10-3	few	TRBD1	TRBJ1-1	CASGQPLNPEAFF	TGTGCCTCGGGACAGCCGCTGAATCCTGAAGCTTTCTTT
TRBV6-1	.	.	TRBJ2-2	CASSHGSGTGELFF	TGTGCCAGCAGCCACGGCTCGGGCACCGGGGAGCTGTTTTTT
TRBV9	few	TRBD1	TRBJ1-1	CASSDHRTGMNTEAFF	TGTGCCAGCAGCGACCACAGGACAGGGATGAACACTGAAGCTTTCTTT
TRBV12-3/TRBV12-4	few	.	TRBJ2-1	CASLRPGGSQFF	TGTGCCAGCCTCCGGCCTGGGGGGTCGCAGTTCTTC
TRBV7-9	.	TRBD1	TRBJ2-3	CASPIRDRFPDTQYF	TGTGCCAGCCCCATCCGGGACAGATTTCCCGATACGCAGTATTTT
TRBV29-1	.	.	TRBJ1-2	CSVGGYTF	TGCAGCGTTGGGGGCTACACCTTC
TRBV24-1	.	.	TRBJ1-1	CATSGSGGLTEAFF	TGTGCCACCAGTGGATCAGGAGGACTCACTGAAGCTTTCTTT
TRBV7-4	few	.	TRBJ2-7	CASSLWGRLYEQYF	TGTGCCAGCAGCTTATGGGGCAGGCTCTACGAGCAGTACTTC
TRBV7-3	.	.	TRBJ2-1	CASSLGTGSRNEQFF	TGTGCCAGCAGCTTGGGAACAGGGTCTCGCAATGAGCAGTTCTTC
TRBV11-2	.	.	TRBJ2-2	CASSFYPGSGDTGELFF	TGTGCCAGCAGCTTCTATCCCGGGTCAGGGGACACCGGGGAGCTGTTTTTT